The present TCR beta chain was sequenced within a study of identifying expanded T cells in peripheral blood. Here immunoSEQ multiplex PCR was the method, and the copy in TCRdb shows in-frame clones only, minus some. The top ten clones hold roughly 7.9% of a sample with 100,000 to 150,000 clones, roughly 90% of them seen once. CDR1 SNHLY and CDR2 FYNNEI come from the germline V gene. The CDR3 sequence is 11 residues long. V dropped 7 bases and J dropped 3 bases, with 6 bases sitting between them. V and J are TRBV2 and TRBJ1-1; D is uncertain. The TCR sequence derives from a person aged 18 to 75 in good health. Sequenced: blood. Here the CDR3 reads CASILDTEAFF. CDR3 nucleotide sequence: TGTGCCAGCATCCTGGACACTGAAGCTTTCTTT.